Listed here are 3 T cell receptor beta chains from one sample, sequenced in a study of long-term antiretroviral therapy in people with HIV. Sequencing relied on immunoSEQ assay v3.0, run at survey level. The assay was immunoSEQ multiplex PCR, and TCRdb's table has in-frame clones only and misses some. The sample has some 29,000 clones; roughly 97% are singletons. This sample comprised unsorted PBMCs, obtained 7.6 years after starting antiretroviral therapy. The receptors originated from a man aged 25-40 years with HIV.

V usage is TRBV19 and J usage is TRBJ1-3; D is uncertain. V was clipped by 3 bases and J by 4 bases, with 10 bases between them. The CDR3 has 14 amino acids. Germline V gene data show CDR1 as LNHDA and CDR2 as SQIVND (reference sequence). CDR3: CASSITHLGNTIYF. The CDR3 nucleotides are TGTGCCAGTAGTATTACTCATCTCGGAAACACCATATATTTT. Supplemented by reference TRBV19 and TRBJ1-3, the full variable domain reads DGGITQSPKYLFRKEGQNVTLSCEQNLNHDAMYWYRQDPGQGLRLIYYSQIVNDFQKGDIAEGYSVSREKKESFPLTVTSAQKNPTAFYLCASSITHLGNTIYFGEGSWLTVV.

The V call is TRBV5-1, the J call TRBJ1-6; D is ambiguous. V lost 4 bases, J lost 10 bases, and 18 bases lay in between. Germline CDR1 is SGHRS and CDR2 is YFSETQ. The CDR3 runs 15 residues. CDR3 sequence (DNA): TGCGCCAGCAGCCCTAAGGCCGGTGAGGGATCACCCCTCCACTTT. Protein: CASSPKAGEGSPLHF.

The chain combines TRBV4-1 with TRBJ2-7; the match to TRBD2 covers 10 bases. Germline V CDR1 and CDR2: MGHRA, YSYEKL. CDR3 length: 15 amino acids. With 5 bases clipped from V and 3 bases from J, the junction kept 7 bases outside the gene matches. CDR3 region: CASSTSGNNLYEQYF. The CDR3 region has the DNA TGCGCCAGCAGCACTAGCGGGAATAACCTCTACGAGCAGTACTTC.